The sequence of this T cell receptor (beta chain) was determined in a study of T cells after yellow fever vaccination. V trimming: 0 bases; J trimming: 7 bases; junction bases outside the gene matches: 8. There are 14 residues in the CDR3. CDR1 is DFQATT, CDR2 SNEGSKA, per germline (reference sequence). Making TCR cDNA involved 5'RACE template switching, which added UMIs and a universal primer site. Via MiXCR, TCRdb re-called the 5' RACE reads, giving one row per CDR3 protein. The sample yields hundreds of thousands of distinct CDR3 sequences, 12% seen once. This clonotype has a handful of counts. Its antigen is currently unknown. Study-wide findings and caveats: The study found a weaker secondary response that peaked faster, day 5 versus 15. Post-booster reappearance was seen for most primary-vaccination clones (96% CD4, around 88% CD8).

V gene TRBV20-1 combines with J gene TRBJ2-5, with 7 bases identical to TRBD1. The sample here was PBMCs, taken on the day of the yellow fever booster vaccination. The TCR comes from a man in his thirties or forties who received the YFV17D yellow fever vaccine. CDR3 in amino acids: CSARDGQAGVTQYF. CDR3 in DNA: TGCAGTGCTAGAGATGGACAGGCCGGGGTGACCCAGTACTTC.